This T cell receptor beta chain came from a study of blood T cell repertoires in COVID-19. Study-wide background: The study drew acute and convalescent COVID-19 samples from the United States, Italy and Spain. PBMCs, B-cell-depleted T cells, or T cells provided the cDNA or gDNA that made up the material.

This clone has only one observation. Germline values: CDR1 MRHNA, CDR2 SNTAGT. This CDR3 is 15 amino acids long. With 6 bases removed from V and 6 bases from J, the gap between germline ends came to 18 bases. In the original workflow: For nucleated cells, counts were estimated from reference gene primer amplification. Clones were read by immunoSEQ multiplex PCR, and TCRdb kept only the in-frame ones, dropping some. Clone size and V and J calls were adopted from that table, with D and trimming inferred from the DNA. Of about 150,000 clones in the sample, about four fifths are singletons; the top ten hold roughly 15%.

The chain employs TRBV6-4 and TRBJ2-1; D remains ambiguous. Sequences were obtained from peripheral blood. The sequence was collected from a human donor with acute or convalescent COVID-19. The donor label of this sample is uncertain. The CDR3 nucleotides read TGTGCCAGCAGCCCCCAGGTATCCCCCGGCAATGAGCAGTTCTTC. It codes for CASSPQVSPGNEQFF.